The 26 T cell receptor beta chains below all came from one sample that was sequenced in a study of T-cell reconstitution after alpha-beta-depleted transplantation in children. Researchers prepared the TCRbeta library using unique molecular identifiers, the study reports. MiXCR, applied by TCRdb to the PCR reads, yields one record per CDR3 protein. In the table there are roughly 300,000 distinct CDR3 sequences, under 14% of which are singletons. Sequencing used peripheral blood, obtained 180 days after TCRalphabeta/CD19-depleted stem cell transplant. The receptors derive from a male patient between 2 and 15 years old who had a stem cell transplant for chronic granulomatous disease, so the T cells may come from the graft donor.

The genes are TRBV7-9 and TRBJ2-7; 7 nucleotides align to TRBD2. The CDR3 is made up of 17 amino acids. Germline V gene lookup returns CDR1 SEHNR and CDR2 FQNEAQ (reference sequence). V lost 5 bases, J lost 2 bases, and 15 bases stayed unmatched. The CDR3 is CASSPHQGAGIAYEQYF. The DNA of the CDR3 is TGTGCCAGCAGCCCCCACCAGGGAGCGGGGATCGCCTACGAGCAGTACTTC.

This clonotype has ten or more counts. This rearrangement joins TRBV7-6 to TRBJ2-2, with TRBD2 matching 7 bases. Germline V gene sequence: CDR1 SGHVS, CDR2 FNYEAQ. V trimming: 3 bases; J trimming: 2 bases; junction bases outside the gene matches: 6. This CDR3 contains 16 residues. DNA for the CDR3: TGTGCCAGCAGCTTGATGAGGGAGGGAAACACCGGGGAGCTGTTTTTT. It encodes CASSLMREGNTGELFF.

There are many counts of this clonotype. The DNA for the CDR3 is TGCAGTGCTAGAAGTGGAGTGTACCCCTACGAGCAGTACTTC. This encodes CSARSGVYPYEQYF. The chain recombines TRBV20-1 with TRBJ2-7, with no clear D. Trimming stripped 2 bases from V and 2 bases from J, with 13 bases between. There are 14 residues in the CDR3. Germline-derived CDR1 and CDR2 are DFQATT and SNEGSKA (reference sequence).

This clonotype was seen at least ten times. The V and J genes are TRBV10-3 and TRBJ2-3; 9 nucleotides line up with TRBD2. Germline V gives CDR1 ENHRY, CDR2 SYGVKD. Trimming at V came to 0 bases and at J to 4 bases, leaving 8 bases not matched to a gene. The CDR3 is made up of 17 amino acids. The CDR3 DNA reads as TGTGCCATCAGTGAGTCCCCGGGACTAGCCGGGGCAGATACGCAGTATTTT. Amino acids: CAISESPGLAGADTQYF.

This clonotype was observed at least ten times. The rearrangement uses TRBV25-1 and TRBJ2-4, with 10 nucleotides matching TRBD1. Germline-derived CDR1 and CDR2 are MGHDK and SYGVNS. V was clipped by 9 bases and J by 2 bases; unmatched bases: 13. There are 17 residues in the CDR3. CDR3 residues: CARPTTRQGATKNIQYF. The CDR3 region has the DNA TGTGCCAGACCGACCACTAGACAGGGGGCAACCAAAAACATTCAGTACTTC.

The table lists this clonotype with many counts. CDR3 nucleotide sequence: TGTGCCAGCAACCCCGACAGCTACGAGCAGTACTTC. It translates to CASNPDSYEQYF. The chain uses TRBV2 and TRBJ2-7; a possible D gene is TRBD1 (5 bases). Germline V lookup: CDR1 SNHLY, CDR2 FYNNEI. The CDR3 length is 12 residues. V was pared by 7 bases and J by 3 bases, with 10 bases between.

This clonotype was seen at least ten times. This sequence joins TRBV6-5 and TRBJ1-1; no reliable D call. CDR1 and CDR2 (germline): MNHEY, SVGAGI. With 5 bases removed from V and 7 bases from J, the gap between germline ends came to 29 bases. The CDR3 totals 18 residues. In DNA, the CDR3 is TGTGCCAGCAGTCACCACATAGAAACCGTTCGGGGTTCTGATGAAGCTTTCTTT. Amino acids: CASSHHIETVRGSDEAFF.

This clonotype came up a few times. The chain has TRBV28 and TRBJ2-7; no clear D. The V end was cut by 1 base, the J end by 3 bases, with 7 bases between. CDR3 length: 13 residues. CDR1 and CDR2 (germline): MDHEN, SYDVKM. Written as DNA, the CDR3 is TGTGCCAGCAGTTTATATCGGTACTACGAGCAGTACTTC. Its translation: CASSLYRYYEQYF.

This clonotype was picked up many times. The chain couples TRBV15 to TRBJ2-5, with D perhaps assigned TRBD1 or TRBD2 (5 bases each). Trimming removed 1 base from V and 9 bases from J, with 12 bases in between. Germline-derived CDR1 and CDR2 are LNHNV and YYDKDF (reference sequence). This CDR3 has 13 residues. CDR3 amino acids: CATSRGEGTPQYF. The CDR3 DNA reads TGTGCCACCAGCAGAGGCGAGGGGACGCCCCAGTACTTC.

A remark on this clonotype: It may be a read error: a sequence one base away is much more abundant. The chain employs TRBV2 and TRBJ2-7, with D tentatively TRBD1 or TRBD2 (5 bases each). V was pared by 8 bases and J by 5 bases, with 10 bases between. Germline V gene data show CDR1 as SNHLY and CDR2 as FYNNEI. The CDR3 runs 11 residues. As DNA, the CDR3 is TGTGCCAGCCGGGGCCGGGACGAGCAGTACTTC. Translation gives CASRGRDEQYF. Full variable domain (outside the CDR3, taken from reference TRBV2 and TRBJ2-7): EPEVTQTPSHQVTQMGQEVILRCVPISNHLYFYWYRQILGQKVEFLVSFYNNEISEKSEIFDDQFSVERPDGSNFTLKIRSTKLEDSAMYFCASRGRDEQYFGPGTRLTVT.

Comment on this clonotype: A much larger clone lies one base from this, so it may be a read error. The chain has TRBV7-6 and TRBJ2-7, with 7 positions matching TRBD2. The CDR3 spans 16 residues. CDR1 and CDR2 (germline): SGHVS, FNYEAQ. The CDR3 loop is CASSLSVSGKGHERYF. The CDR3 DNA sequence: TGTGCCAGCAGCTTGTCCGTGAGCGGGAAGGGGCACGAGCGGTACTTC.

There are many counts of this clonotype. The chain carries TRBV27 and TRBJ2-7, with TRBD1 matching 8 bases. The CDR3 extends over 14 amino acids. The V and J ends lost 11 bases and 2 bases, in that order; junction bases with no gene match: 11. CDR1 MNHEY and CDR2 SMNVEV come from the germline V gene (reference sequence). CDR3 amino acids: CAGKTGTGPYEQYF. The CDR3 bases are TGTGCCGGGAAGACCGGGACAGGCCCCTACGAGCAGTACTTC.

This clonotype was picked up many times. The V gene is TRBV24-1, the J gene TRBJ2-3; D ambiguous. CDR3 length: 15 amino acids. The germline CDR1 and CDR2 sequences are KGHDR and SFDVKD. The V end was cut by 3 bases, the J end by 0 bases, with 9 bases between. Here the CDR3 DNA reads TGTGCCACCAGTGATAGGGCCGATAGCACAGATACGCAGTATTTT. Residues: CATSDRADSTDTQYF.

This clonotype was recorded many times. This chain links TRBV20-1 with TRBJ2-7; D possibly corresponds to TRBD2 (7 bases). The CDR3 is 14 residues long. V was trimmed by 1 base and J by 4 bases, leaving 14 bases between them. CDR1 is DFQATT and CDR2 is SNEGSKA in the germline V gene (reference sequence). As DNA, the CDR3 is TGCAGTGCTAGAGCCTACGGGGGGCGTTACGAGCAGTACTTC. Translation gives CSARAYGGRYEQYF.

This clonotype was counted many times. The chain employs TRBV20-1 and TRBJ2-3, with a possible D match to TRBD1 (6 bases). Trimming took off 6 bases at V and 4 bases at J, with 8 bases between the two ends. Germline V gives CDR1 DFQATT, CDR2 SNEGSKA (reference sequence). This CDR3 is built from 11 residues. The CDR3 protein is CSARTADTQYF. The CDR3 DNA sequence: TGCAGTGCAAGGACAGCAGATACGCAGTATTTT.

As concerns this clonotype: This could be a read error, since a much larger clone is one nucleotide away. The V and J genes are TRBV5-1 and TRBJ1-4; TRBD1 aligns across 7 bases. V shed 2 bases, J shed 5 bases, and the junction held 3 bases outside the gene matches. This CDR3 is built from 14 residues. Germline V lookup: CDR1 SGHRS, CDR2 YFSETQ. This CDR3 is CASSFAGQNEKLFF. DNA for the CDR3: TGCGCCAGCAGCTTCGCGGGACAGAATGAAAAACTGTTTTTT. The full variable domain, with the rest looked up from reference TRBV5-1 and TRBJ1-4, is KAGVTQTPRYLIKTRGQQVTLSCSPISGHRSVSWYQQTPGQGLQFLFEYFSETQRNKGNFPGRFSGRQFSNSRSEMNVSTLELGDSALYLCASSFAGQNEKLFFGSGTQLSVL.

This clonotype was detected only once. The germline gene is not matched at one end of the junction; a read error may be the cause. This chain joins TRBV19 and TRBJ2-2, with D perhaps TRBD2 (5 bases). This CDR3 has 15 amino acids. From germline, CDR1 is LNHDA and CDR2 SQIVND (reference sequence). The CDR3 loop is CASNPAEINTGELLF. As DNA, the CDR3 is TGTGCCAGTAACCCAGCGGAAATAAACACCGGGGAGCTGCTTTTT.

This clonotype was seen ten or more times. The chain has TRBV28 and TRBJ2-7; 11 positions match TRBD2. Looked up from germline, CDR1 is MDHEN and CDR2 is SYDVKM. The V and J ends lost 5 bases and 2 bases, in that order; junction bases with no gene match: 2. The CDR3 spans 14 residues. CDR3 residues: CASSDSGRAYEQYF. The CDR3 nucleotides read TGTGCCAGCAGTGATAGCGGGAGGGCCTACGAGCAGTACTTC. The whole variable domain, remainder taken from reference TRBV28 and TRBJ2-7, is DVKVTQSSRYLVKRTGEKVFLECVQDMDHENMFWYRQDPGLGLRLIYFSYDVKMKEKGDIPEGYSVSREKKERFSLILESASTNQTSMYLCASSDSGRAYEQYFGPGTRLTVT.

This clonotype appeared many times. The V and J genes are TRBV5-5 and TRBJ1-6; no clear D gene. CDR3 length: 15 amino acids. The V gene's germline CDR1 is SGHKS and CDR2 YYEKEE (reference sequence). V shed 0 bases and J shed 10 bases, with 14 bases lying between them. In DNA form, the CDR3 reads TGTGCCAGCAGCTTGGGGTCGGGAGCGAGCTCACCCCTCCACTTT. Amino acids: CASSLGSGASSPLHF.

This clonotype was recorded at least ten times. CDR3 coding DNA: TGTGCCAGCAGCTTAGAGGGCAGGGGTCAAGAGACCCAGTACTTC. Translated, it gives CASSLEGRGQETQYF. The chain employs TRBV7-3 and TRBJ2-5; maybe TRBD1 (6 bases). This CDR3 region has 15 residues. Germline V gives CDR1 SGHTA, CDR2 FQGTGA. Trimming shortened V by 2 bases and J by 2 bases, and 12 bases separated the two germline ends.

This clonotype has just a few counts. This rearrangement joins TRBV20-1 to TRBJ1-1; 7 bases align to TRBD1. Germline assignment: CDR1 DFQATT and CDR2 SNEGSKA (reference sequence). The CDR3 extends over 22 amino acids. Losses at the gene ends were 6 bases for V and 2 bases for J; bases not matched to a gene: 33. CDR3 sequence: CSALKPKRQGGINLEPNTEAFF. For the CDR3, the DNA is TGCAGTGCGCTAAAACCCAAACGACAGGGCGGAATAAACCTTGAACCTAACACTGAAGCTTTCTTT.

A note on this clonotype: A much larger clone differs from this one at a single base, so this may be a read error. The chain uses TRBV5-1 and TRBJ2-1; 8 nucleotides agree with TRBD1. CDR3 length: 15 amino acids. Germline CDR1 reads SGHRS; CDR2 reads YFSETQ. CDR3 bases: TGCGCCAGCAGCTTGGGGGTGACAGGGGCACATGAGCAGGTCTTC. Protein sequence: CASSLGVTGAHEQVF. Together with reference TRBV5-1 and TRBJ2-1, the CDR3 gives the full variable domain: KAGVTQTPRYLIKTRGQQVTLSCSPISGHRSVSWYQQTPGQGLQFLFEYFSETQRNKGNFPGRFSGRQFSNSRSEMNVSTLELGDSALYLCASSLGVTGAHEQVFGPGTRLTVL.

This clonotype was recorded at least ten times. V and J are TRBV18 and TRBJ2-7, with 10 bases matching TRBD2. Germline assignment: CDR1 KGHSH and CDR2 LQKENI. The CDR3 consists of 15 residues. Trimming cost V 2 bases and J 4 bases; bases outside gene matches: 5. CDR3 sequence: CASSPASGGFYEQYF. CDR3 coding DNA: TGTGCCAGCTCACCAGCTAGCGGGGGATTTTACGAGCAGTACTTC.

For this clonotype: A read error may be the cause here, since a much bigger clone is one base away. J is TRBJ1-2 and V is TRBV10-2, with D unresolved. Germline V gene data show CDR1 as WSHSY and CDR2 as SAAADI. Trimming left V 6 bases short and J 1 base short, with 12 bases between. The CDR3 length is 14 residues. CDR3 protein: CASRDSTHNYGYTF. CDR3 DNA sequence: TGCGCCAGCAGAGATAGTACACATAACTATGGCTACACCTTC.

This chain links TRBV18 with TRBJ2-3; TRBD1 might be the D (6 bases). Between the trimmed V and J ends, which lost 4 bases and 2 bases, there was a span of 13 bases. Germline V CDR1 and CDR2: KGHSH, LQKENI. The CDR3 has 15 residues. CDR3 sequence reads: CASSQQGSYTDTQYF. DNA of the CDR3: TGTGCCAGCTCACAACAGGGTTCCTACACAGATACGCAGTATTTT.

The sample holds many counts of this clonotype. V is TRBV12-3 or TRBV12-4 and J is TRBJ1-6, with D tentatively TRBD1 (6 bases). V lost 2 bases to trimming and J lost 6 bases, with 20 bases between them. This CDR3 has 18 amino acids. The CDR3 spells CASSLMLGGRGSNSPLHF. CDR3 sequence (DNA): TGTGCCAGCAGTTTAATGTTAGGGGGAAGAGGAAGTAATTCACCCCTCCACTTT.